This T cell receptor (beta chain) was identified during a study of cytomegalovirus exposure and HLA in healthy donors. The CDR3 runs 14 residues. Germline V CDR1 and CDR2: SGHNT, YYREEE (reference sequence). Trimming stripped 4 bases from V and 9 bases from J, with 19 bases between. Both 60 Vbeta primers and 13 Jbeta primers went into the PCR. Generated by immunoSEQ multiplex PCR, the TCRdb table keeps only in-frame clones and is missing some. The sample carries over 150,000 clones, roughly 80% recorded once. The chain links TRBV5-4 to TRBJ1-2; the D gene is possibly TRBD1 (5 bases). Sequenced: PBMCs. This TCR was recovered from a young man in good health and CMV-seronegative. The DNA of the CDR3 is TGTGCCAGCAGCCCTGGGGCTCAGGGTACGAGCTACACCTTC. Encoded protein: CASSPGAQGTSYTF.